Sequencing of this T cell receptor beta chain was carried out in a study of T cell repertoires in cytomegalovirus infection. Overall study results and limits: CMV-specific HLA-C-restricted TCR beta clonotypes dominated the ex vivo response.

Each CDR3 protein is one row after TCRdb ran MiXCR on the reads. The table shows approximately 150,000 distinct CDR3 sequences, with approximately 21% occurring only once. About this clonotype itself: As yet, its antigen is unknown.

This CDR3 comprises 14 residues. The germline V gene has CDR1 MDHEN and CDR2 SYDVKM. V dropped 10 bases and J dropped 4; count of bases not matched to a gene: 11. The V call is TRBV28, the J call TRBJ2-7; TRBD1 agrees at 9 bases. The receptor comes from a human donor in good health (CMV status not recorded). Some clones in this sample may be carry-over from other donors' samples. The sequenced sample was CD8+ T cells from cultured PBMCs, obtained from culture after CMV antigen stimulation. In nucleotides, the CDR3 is TGTGCCACCGAGCCGGGACAGGGTTTTTACGAGCAGTACTTC. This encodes CATEPGQGFYEQYF. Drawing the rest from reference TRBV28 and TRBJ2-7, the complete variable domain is DVKVTQSSRYLVKRTGEKVFLECVQDMDHENMFWYRQDPGLGLRLIYFSYDVKMKEKGDIPEGYSVSREKKERFSLILESASTNQTSMYLCATEPGQGFYEQYFGPGTRLTVT.